This T cell receptor beta chain was sequenced during a study of neoadjuvant nivolumab and ipilimumab in lung cancer. Sequencing was performed with immunoSEQ multiplex PCR; in TCRdb, only in-frame clones are kept and a portion is missing. Of 4,500 or so clones detected, 60% to 80% appear once; the ten largest clones hold roughly 13%. Germline CDR1 reads MDHEN; CDR2 reads SYDVKM. The ends were cut back, 8 bases at V and 7 bases at J, with 17 bases in the middle. CDR3 length: 13 amino acids. This clone was seen only once. This receptor was obtained from an adult with non-small cell lung cancer. Sequenced material: adjacent normal lung tissue, taken after neoadjuvant nivolumab, alone or with ipilimumab, at or shortly before surgery. The rearrangement uses TRBV28 and TRBJ1-2; D ambiguous. The chain's CDR3 is CASGGLPGGGYTF. In DNA form, the CDR3 reads TGTGCCAGCGGCGGCCTCCCAGGCGGTGGCTACACCTTC.